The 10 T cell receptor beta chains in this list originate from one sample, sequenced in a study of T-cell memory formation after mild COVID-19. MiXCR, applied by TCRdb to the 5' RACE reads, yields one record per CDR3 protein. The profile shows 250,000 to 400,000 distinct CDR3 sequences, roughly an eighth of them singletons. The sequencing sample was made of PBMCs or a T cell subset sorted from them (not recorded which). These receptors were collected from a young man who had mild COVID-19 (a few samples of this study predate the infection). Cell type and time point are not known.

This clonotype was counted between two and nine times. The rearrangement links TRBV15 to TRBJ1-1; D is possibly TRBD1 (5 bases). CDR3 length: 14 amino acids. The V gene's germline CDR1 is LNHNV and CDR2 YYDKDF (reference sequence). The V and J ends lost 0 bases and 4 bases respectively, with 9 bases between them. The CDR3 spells CATSRDLGGTEAFF. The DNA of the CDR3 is TGTGCCACCAGCAGAGATCTGGGGGGCACTGAAGCTTTCTTT. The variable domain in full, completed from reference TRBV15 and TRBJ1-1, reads DAMVIQNPRYQVTQFGKPVTLSCSQTLNHNVMYWYQQKSSQAPKLLFHYYDKDFNNEADTPDNFQSRRPNTSFCFLDIRSPGLGDTAMYLCATSRDLGGTEAFFGQGTRLTVV.

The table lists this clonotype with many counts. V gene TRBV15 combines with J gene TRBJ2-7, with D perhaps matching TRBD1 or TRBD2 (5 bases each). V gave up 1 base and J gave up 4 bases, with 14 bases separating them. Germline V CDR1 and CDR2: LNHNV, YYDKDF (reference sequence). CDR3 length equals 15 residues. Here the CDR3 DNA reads TGTGCCACCAGCAGAGGACTGTACGGGGCTTACGAGCAGTACTTC. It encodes CATSRGLYGAYEQYF.

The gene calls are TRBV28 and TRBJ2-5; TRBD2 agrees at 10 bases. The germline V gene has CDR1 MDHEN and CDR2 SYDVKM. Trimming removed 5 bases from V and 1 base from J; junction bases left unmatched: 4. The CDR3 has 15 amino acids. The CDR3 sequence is CASSQRLAGQETQYF. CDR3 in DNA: TGTGCCAGCAGTCAGAGACTAGCGGGCCAAGAGACCCAGTACTTC.

The CDR3 region is CSARVQPPGTARNQPQHF. CDR3 sequence (DNA): TGCAGTGCTAGAGTCCAACCTCCCGGGACGGCCAGAAATCAGCCCCAGCATTTT. The J gene is TRBJ1-5, the V gene TRBV20-1, with D maybe TRBD1 (5 bases). The germline gives CDR1 DFQATT, CDR2 SNEGSKA (reference sequence). The CDR3 consists of 18 residues. The V gene lost 1 base and the J gene lost 4 bases, with 23 bases spanning the gap.

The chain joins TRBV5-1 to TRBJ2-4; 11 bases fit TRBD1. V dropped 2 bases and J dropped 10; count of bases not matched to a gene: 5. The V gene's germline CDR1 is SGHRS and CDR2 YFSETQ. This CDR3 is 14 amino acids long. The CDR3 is CASSFWGQGEIQYF. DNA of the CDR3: TGCGCCAGCAGCTTTTGGGGACAGGGGGAGATTCAGTACTTC.

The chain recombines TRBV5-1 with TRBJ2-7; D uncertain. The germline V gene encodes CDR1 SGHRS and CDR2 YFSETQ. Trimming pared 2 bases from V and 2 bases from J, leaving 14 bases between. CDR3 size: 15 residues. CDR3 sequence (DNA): TGCGCCAGCAGCTTATGGATAGGTCCTACCTACGAGCAGTACGTC. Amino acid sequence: CASSLWIGPTYEQYV.

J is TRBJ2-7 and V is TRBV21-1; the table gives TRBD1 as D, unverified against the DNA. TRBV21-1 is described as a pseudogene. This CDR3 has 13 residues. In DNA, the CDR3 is TGTGCCATCACAGGGAATTGGCCCTACGAGCAGTACTTC. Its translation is CAITGNWPYEQYF.

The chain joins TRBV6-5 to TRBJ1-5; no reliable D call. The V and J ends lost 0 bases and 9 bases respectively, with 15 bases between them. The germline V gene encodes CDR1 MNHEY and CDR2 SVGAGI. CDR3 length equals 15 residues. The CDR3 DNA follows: TGTGCCAGCAGTTACTCGAAGCTTTCTCTCGCGCCCCAGCATTTT. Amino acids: CASSYSKLSLAPQHF.

Here the CDR3 DNA reads TGTGCCAGCAGGGGCGGACTCATAAGGGATGGCACTGAAGCTTTCTTT. Its translation is CASRGGLIRDGTEAFF. The chain carries TRBV6-2 or TRBV6-3 and TRBJ1-1; D unclear. The CDR3 contains 16 residues. Germline V lookup: CDR1 MNHEY, CDR2 SVGEGT. The ends were cut back, 6 bases at V and 4 bases at J, with 21 bases in the middle.

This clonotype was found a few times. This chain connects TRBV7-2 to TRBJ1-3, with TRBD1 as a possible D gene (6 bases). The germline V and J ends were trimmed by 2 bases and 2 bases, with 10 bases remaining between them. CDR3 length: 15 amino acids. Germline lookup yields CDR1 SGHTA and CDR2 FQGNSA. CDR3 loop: CASSLSWGPGNTIYF. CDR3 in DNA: TGTGCCAGCAGCTTATCGTGGGGGCCTGGAAACACCATATATTTT.